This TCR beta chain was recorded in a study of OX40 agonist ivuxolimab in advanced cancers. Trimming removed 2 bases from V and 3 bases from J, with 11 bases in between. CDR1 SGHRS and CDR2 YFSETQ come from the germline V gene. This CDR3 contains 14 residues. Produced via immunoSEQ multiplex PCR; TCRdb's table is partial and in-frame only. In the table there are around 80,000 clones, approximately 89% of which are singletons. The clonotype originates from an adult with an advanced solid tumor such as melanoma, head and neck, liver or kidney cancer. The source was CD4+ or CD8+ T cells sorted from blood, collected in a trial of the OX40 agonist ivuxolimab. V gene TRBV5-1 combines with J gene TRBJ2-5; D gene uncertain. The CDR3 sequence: CASSLEVPKETQYF. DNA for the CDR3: TGCGCCAGCAGCTTAGAGGTACCTAAAGAGACCCAGTACTTC.